This T cell receptor beta chain was documented in a study of T cells in Graves' hyperthyroidism and ophthalmopathy. Of note for this clonotype: Its antigen is undetermined.

Study outcomes and limitations: In blood, most of the thyroid clonotypes expanded above 0.001 were also present. Onset of ophthalmopathy came a median around 7.1 months after the model predicted it.

The hyperthyroidism patients had all been newly diagnosed, and their disease duration was under 2 months. Their ages ranged from 18 to 65 years. What was amplified from RNA transcripts were TCR beta CDR3 regions. RT-PCR in the first round (using the HTBI primer set) targeted the TCR CDR3. TCRdb ran MiXCR on the multiplex PCR reads and lists one entry per CDR3 protein. Of about 720,000 distinct CDR3 sequences listed, 15% to 20% are singletons. The V and J ends lost 2 bases and 4 bases respectively, with 14 bases between them. Looked up from germline, CDR1 is MNHEY and CDR2 is SMNVEV (reference sequence). This CDR3 spans 15 amino acids.

This chain links TRBV27 with TRBJ1-2; D is perhaps TRBD1 (5 bases). The TCR originated in a man younger than 35 with Graves' hyperthyroidism. Sequencing was performed on blood. CDR3 protein: CASSLKGAGFYGYTF. The CDR3 nucleotides read TGTGCCAGCAGTTTAAAAGGTGCAGGGTTCTATGGCTACACCTTC.